This T cell receptor (beta chain) was sequenced during a study of T cell repertoires in cytomegalovirus infection. Across the study: Public TCR beta signatures indicated both CMV infection and matching HLA type.

Using its own MiXCR run on the reads, TCRdb lists one record per CDR3 protein. The sample records roughly 81,000 distinct CDR3 sequences, 3.7% being singletons. V was clipped by 3 bases and J by 7 bases, with 15 bases between them. The CDR3 is 14 residues long. Findings and caveats of the study: People with CMV and the relevant HLA were identified by cumulative public TCR beta family frequency. There were HLA-C-restricted CMV-specific TCR beta clonotypes dominating the ex vivo response.

This clonotype has at least ten counts. Its antigen is not identified. The chain links TRBV12-3 or TRBV12-4 to TRBJ1-1; tentatively, D is TRBD1 (5 bases). This TCR was sampled from a human donor in good health (CMV status not recorded). Some clones in this sample may be carry-over from other donors' samples. The sample was PBMCs. CDR3 loop: CASSLMQGSGEAFF. The CDR3 DNA sequence: TGTGCCAGCAGTTTGATGCAGGGAAGTGGTGAAGCTTTCTTT.